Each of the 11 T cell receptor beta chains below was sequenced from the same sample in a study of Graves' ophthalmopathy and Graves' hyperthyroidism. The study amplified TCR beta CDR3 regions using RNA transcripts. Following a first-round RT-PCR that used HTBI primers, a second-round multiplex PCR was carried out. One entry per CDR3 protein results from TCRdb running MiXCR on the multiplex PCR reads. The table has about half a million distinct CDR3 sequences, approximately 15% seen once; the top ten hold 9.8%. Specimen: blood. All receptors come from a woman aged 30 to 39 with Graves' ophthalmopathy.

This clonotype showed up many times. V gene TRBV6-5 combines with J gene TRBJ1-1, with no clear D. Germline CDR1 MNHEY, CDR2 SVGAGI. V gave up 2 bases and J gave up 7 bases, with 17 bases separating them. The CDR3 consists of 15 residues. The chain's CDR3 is CASSYNSQALIEAFF. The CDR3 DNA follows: TGTGCCAGCAGTTACAATTCCCAGGCCCTAATTGAAGCTTTCTTT.

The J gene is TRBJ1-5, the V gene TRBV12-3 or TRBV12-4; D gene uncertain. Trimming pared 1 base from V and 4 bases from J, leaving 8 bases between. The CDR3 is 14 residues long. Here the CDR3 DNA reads TGTGCCAGCAGTTTAGAGGCGGAGAATCAGCCCCAGCATTTT. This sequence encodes CASSLEAENQPQHF.

DNA for the CDR3: TGTGCCAGCAGCTTAAAATATTCACCCCTCCACTTT. It is translated as CASSLKYSPLHF. This chain links TRBV7-2 with TRBJ1-6; D gene unclear. The CDR3 length is 12 residues. Per the germline V gene, CDR1 is SGHTA and CDR2 is FQGNSA. Trimming took off 2 bases at V and 8 bases at J, with 4 bases between the two ends.

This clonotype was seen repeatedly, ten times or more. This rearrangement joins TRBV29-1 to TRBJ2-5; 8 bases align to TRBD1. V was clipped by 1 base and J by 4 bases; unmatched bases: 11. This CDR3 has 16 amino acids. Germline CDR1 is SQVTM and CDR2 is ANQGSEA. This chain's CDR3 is CSVEGYRGTSGETQYF. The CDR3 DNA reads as TGCAGCGTTGAAGGTTACAGGGGGACGTCCGGAGAGACCCAGTACTTC.

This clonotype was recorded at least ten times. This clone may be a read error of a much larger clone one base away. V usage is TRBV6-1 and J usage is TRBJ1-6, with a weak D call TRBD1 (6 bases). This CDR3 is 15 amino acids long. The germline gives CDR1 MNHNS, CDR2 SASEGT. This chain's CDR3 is CASRGPTGYNSHLHF. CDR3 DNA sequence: TGTGCCAGCAGGGGCCCGACAGGATATAATTCACACCTCCACTTT.

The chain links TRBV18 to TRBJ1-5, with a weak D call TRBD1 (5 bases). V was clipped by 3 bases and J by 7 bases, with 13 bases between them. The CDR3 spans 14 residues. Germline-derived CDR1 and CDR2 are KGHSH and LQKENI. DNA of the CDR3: TGTGCCAGCTCACCCGGATCCGACAGACAGCCCCAGCATTTT. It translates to CASSPGSDRQPQHF.

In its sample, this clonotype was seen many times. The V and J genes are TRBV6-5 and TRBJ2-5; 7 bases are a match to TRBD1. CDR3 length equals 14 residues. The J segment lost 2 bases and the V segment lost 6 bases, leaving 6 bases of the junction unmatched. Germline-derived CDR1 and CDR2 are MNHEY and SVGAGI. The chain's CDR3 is CASRLRTGQETQYF. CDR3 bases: TGTGCCAGCAGATTAAGGACAGGTCAAGAGACCCAGTACTTC.

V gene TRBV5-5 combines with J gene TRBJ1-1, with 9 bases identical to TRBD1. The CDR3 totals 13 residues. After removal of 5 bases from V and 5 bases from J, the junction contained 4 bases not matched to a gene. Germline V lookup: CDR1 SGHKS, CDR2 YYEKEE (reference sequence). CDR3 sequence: CASRTGGGTEAFF. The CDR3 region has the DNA TGTGCCAGCAGAACAGGGGGCGGGACTGAAGCTTTCTTT.

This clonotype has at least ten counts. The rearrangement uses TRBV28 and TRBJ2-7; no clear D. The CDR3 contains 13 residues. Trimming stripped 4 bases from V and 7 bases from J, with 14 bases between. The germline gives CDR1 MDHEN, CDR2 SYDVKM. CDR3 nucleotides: TGTGCCAGCAGTTCCCCACTCGTATTGGAGCAGTACTTC. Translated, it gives CASSSPLVLEQYF.

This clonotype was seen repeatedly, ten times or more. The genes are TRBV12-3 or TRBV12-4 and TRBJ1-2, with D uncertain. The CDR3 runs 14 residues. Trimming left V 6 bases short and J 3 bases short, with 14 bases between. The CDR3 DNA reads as TGTGCCAGCAGACCCCCGGGGTCGTACTATGGCTACACCTTC. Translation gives CASRPPGSYYGYTF.

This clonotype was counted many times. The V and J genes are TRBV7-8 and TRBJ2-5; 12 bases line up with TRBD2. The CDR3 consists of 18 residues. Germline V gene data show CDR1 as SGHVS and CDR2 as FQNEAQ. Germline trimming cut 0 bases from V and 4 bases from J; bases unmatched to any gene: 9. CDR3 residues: CASSLASTSGGAGETQYF. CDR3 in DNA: TGTGCCAGCAGCTTAGCCTCGACTAGCGGGGGCGCCGGAGAGACCCAGTACTTC.